What follows are 21 T cell receptor beta chains derived from one specimen sequenced in a study of OX40 agonist ivuxolimab in advanced cancers. TCRdb's copy holds only in-frame clones and misses some; the assay was immunoSEQ multiplex PCR. The sample includes about 100,000 clones, around nine tenths of them seen just once. The source material was CD4+ or CD8+ T cells sorted from blood, sampled in a trial of the OX40 agonist ivuxolimab. The receptors derive from an adult with an advanced solid tumor such as melanoma, head and neck, liver or kidney cancer.

The rearrangement links TRBV2 to TRBJ2-5, with D unclear. The CDR3 runs to 11 residues. Looked up from germline, CDR1 is SNHLY and CDR2 is FYNNEI. Trimming removed 6 bases at V and 5 bases at J, with 7 bases between. The CDR3 loop reads CASRVGETQYF. The CDR3 DNA reads as TGTGCCAGCAGGGTGGGGGAGACCCAGTACTTC.

The chain joins TRBV4-2 to TRBJ2-1, with D possibly being TRBD1 (6 bases). Trimming shortened V by 0 bases and J by 5 bases, and 14 bases separated the two germline ends. CDR3 length equals 16 residues. CDR1 LGHNA and CDR2 YNFKEQ come from the germline V gene. The chain's CDR3 is CASSQDWGRENNEQFF. In DNA, the CDR3 is TGTGCCAGCAGCCAAGATTGGGGGCGAGAGAACAATGAGCAGTTCTTC.

The CDR3, as DNA: TGCGCCAGCAGCAGACTTACAGTAGGCACTGAAGCTTTCTTT. Its protein product is CASSRLTVGTEAFF. The V and J genes are TRBV5-1 and TRBJ1-1; D uncertain. V shed 4 bases and J shed 4 bases, with 14 bases lying between them. The germline V gene has CDR1 SGHRS and CDR2 YFSETQ. The CDR3 length is 14 residues.

V gene TRBV10-1 combines with J gene TRBJ2-3; TRBD2 is a possible D gene (5 bases). The CDR3 contains 13 residues. V was pared by 2 bases and J by 8 bases, with 11 bases between. Germline V lookup: CDR1 WNHNN, CDR2 SYGVQD (reference sequence). The CDR3 is CASSELRGTTQYF. CDR3 DNA sequence: TGCGCCAGCAGTGAGCTCCGGGGTACTACGCAGTATTTT.

V gene TRBV25-1 combines with J gene TRBJ1-2; D is uncertain. CDR3 size: 11 residues. V lost 2 bases to trimming and J lost 8 bases, with 6 bases between them. Per the germline V gene, CDR1 is MGHDK and CDR2 is SYGVNS. CDR3 protein: CASSEVYGYTF. CDR3 DNA sequence: TGTGCCAGCAGTGAAGTCTACGGCTACACCTTC.

The V gene is TRBV19, the J gene TRBJ2-2, with no clear D. V lost 2 bases and J 5 bases, leaving 9 bases between the germline ends. Germline CDR1 reads LNHDA; CDR2 reads SQIVND (reference sequence). This CDR3 comprises 14 residues. Here the CDR3 reads CASSISRQTGELFF. CDR3 in DNA: TGTGCCAGTAGTATAAGCAGGCAGACCGGGGAGCTGTTTTTT. The whole variable domain, remainder taken from reference TRBV19 and TRBJ2-2, is DGGITQSPKYLFRKEGQNVTLSCEQNLNHDAMYWYRQDPGQGLRLIYYSQIVNDFQKGDIAEGYSVSREKKESFPLTVTSAQKNPTAFYLCASSISRQTGELFFGEGSRLTVL.

The V and J genes are TRBV2 and TRBJ2-3; 9 bases match TRBD2. The V gene's germline CDR1 is SNHLY and CDR2 FYNNEI. The CDR3 consists of 18 residues. J gave up 4 bases and V 4 bases, and 15 bases lay outside the gene matches. CDR3 in DNA: TGTGCCAGCAGTGCGGAGGCTAGCGGGATCATGGGGGCAGATACGCAGTATTTT. As protein: CASSAEASGIMGADTQYF.

This clone was detected only once. The chain employs TRBV28 and TRBJ1-1; tentatively, D is TRBD1 (5 bases). The CDR3 consists of 14 residues. Germline CDR1 MDHEN, CDR2 SYDVKM. The V end was cut by 2 bases, the J end by 3 bases, with 10 bases between. In nucleotides, the CDR3 is TGTGCCAGCAGTTTAAGTTCGGGGGACACTGAAGCTTTCTTT. It encodes CASSLSSGDTEAFF.

The chain combines TRBV27 with TRBJ2-3; 9 bases agree with TRBD2. The CDR3 covers 16 residues. V shed 2 bases, J shed 6 bases, and the junction held 9 bases outside the gene matches. Germline V gives CDR1 MNHEY, CDR2 SMNVEV (reference sequence). Written as DNA, the CDR3 is TGTGCCAGCAGTTTACGGGCTAGCGGGAATCACGATACGCAGTATTTT. Amino acids: CASSLRASGNHDTQYF.

This clone has only one observation. The genes are TRBV4-2 and TRBJ2-7, with 9 bases matching TRBD2. This CDR3 is built from 15 residues. V shed 1 base, J shed 1 base, and the junction held 2 bases outside the gene matches. CDR1 and CDR2 from the germline V gene are LGHNA and YNFKEQ. DNA of the CDR3: TGTGCCAGCAGCCAAGTCGCGGGGGGGTCCTACGAGCAGTACTTC. This gives the protein CASSQVAGGSYEQYF.

This clone was seen only a few times. This chain uses TRBV14 with TRBJ1-1, with D uncertain. Per germline, CDR1 SGHDN and CDR2 FVKESK. V was shortened by 1 base and J by 1 base, with 10 bases between the two germline ends. The CDR3 loop spans 15 amino acids. DNA for the CDR3: TGTGCCAGCAGCCAAGTCCGGTCTAAGAACACTGAAGCTTTCTTT. Encoded protein: CASSQVRSKNTEAFF.

A remark on this clone: Relative to the germline gene, one junction end is altered; a read error may explain this. The genes are TRBV14 and TRBJ2-5; D perhaps matches TRBD1 (6 bases). The CDR3 covers 15 residues. Germline V CDR1 and CDR2: SGHDN, FVKESK. The CDR3 DNA is TGTGCCAGCAGCGAAGAAGGCAGGGGTCTGGAGACCCAGTACTTC. Translating it yields CASSEEGRGLETQYF. The full variable domain, its missing parts supplied by reference TRBV14 and TRBJ2-5, is EAGVTQFPSHSVIEKGQTVTLRCDPISGHDNLYWYRRVMGKEIKFLLHFVKESKQDESGMPNNRFLAERTGGTYSTLKVQPAELEDSGVYFCASSEEGRGLETQYFGPGTRLLVL.

This chain links TRBV30 with TRBJ2-6; D ambiguous. Germline loops: CDR1 GTSNPN, CDR2 SVGIG (reference sequence). The CDR3 runs to 15 residues. Trimming cost V 2 bases and J 2 bases, with 10 bases left between them. CDR3 nucleotide sequence: TGTGCCTGGAGTTTCTGGAATACTGGGGCCAACGTCCTGACTTTC. It is translated as CAWSFWNTGANVLTF.

V and J are TRBV11-2 and TRBJ1-1; D gene unclear. There are 13 residues in the CDR3. Trimming pared 5 bases from V and 0 bases from J, leaving 7 bases between. The germline V gene encodes CDR1 SGHAT and CDR2 FQNNGV. Written as DNA, the CDR3 is TGTGCCAGCAGCCATAACCTGAACACTGAAGCTTTCTTT. It codes for CASSHNLNTEAFF. Supplemented by reference TRBV11-2 and TRBJ1-1, the full variable domain reads EAGVAQSPRYKIIEKRQSVAFWCNPISGHATLYWYQQILGQGPKLLIQFQNNGVVDDSQLPKDRFSAERLKGVDSTLKIQPAKLEDSAVYLCASSHNLNTEAFFGQGTRLTVV.

V is TRBV28 and J is TRBJ2-3; TRBD2 aligns across 11 bases. Germline values: CDR1 MDHEN, CDR2 SYDVKM. The length of the CDR3 is 16 residues. With 5 bases clipped from V and 6 bases from J, the junction kept 10 bases outside the gene matches. The CDR3 reads CASSQGKASGRDTQYF. CDR3 DNA: TGTGCCAGCAGTCAGGGGAAGGCTAGCGGGAGGGATACGCAGTATTTT.

The chain has TRBV11-2 and TRBJ2-7; weak D call: TRBD1 (6 bases). The V end was cut by 4 bases, the J end by 1 base, with 14 bases between. This CDR3 is 15 amino acids long. The germline V gene encodes CDR1 SGHAT and CDR2 FQNNGV. CDR3 loop: CASSYLQGRSYEQYF. CDR3 coding DNA: TGTGCCAGCAGCTACCTACAGGGCAGATCCTACGAGCAGTACTTC.

V is TRBV11-1 and J is TRBJ2-3; 11 bases are shared with TRBD2. This CDR3 contains 15 residues. The trim removed 3 bases at V and 6 bases at J, leaving 5 bases unmatched. CDR1 is SGHAT, CDR2 FQDESV, per germline (reference sequence). CDR3: CASSLLAGGLDTQYF. In DNA form, the CDR3 reads TGTGCCAGCAGCTTGCTAGCGGGAGGATTGGATACGCAGTATTTT.

The chain carries TRBV11-2 and TRBJ1-4, with D unresolved. The CDR3 length is 13 residues. In germline, CDR1 is SGHAT, CDR2 FQNNGV. V was pared by 3 bases and J by 14 bases, with 16 bases between. CDR3 nucleotide sequence: TGTGCCAGCAGCTTCAGATCCGGGATGCGGCTGTTTTTT. Protein: CASSFRSGMRLFF.

This sequence joins TRBV6-5 and TRBJ2-1; TRBD1 agrees at 10 bases. V lost 5 bases to trimming and J lost 4 bases; unmatched junction nucleotides: 5. The CDR3 consists of 15 residues. Germline assignment: CDR1 MNHEY and CDR2 SVGAGI. The CDR3 nucleotides are TGTGCCAGCAGTCCCCGGACAGGGGGGTACAATGAGCAGTTCTTC. Translation: CASSPRTGGYNEQFF.

The chain has TRBV7-6 and TRBJ2-1; D is ambiguous. CDR3 length: 15 residues. Trimming cost V 2 bases and J 7 bases, with 15 bases left between them. CDR1 is SGHVS and CDR2 is FNYEAQ in the germline V gene. CDR3 coding DNA: TGTGCCAGCAGCTTATCGTTTTCCCAGTATAATGAGCAGTTCTTC. Protein: CASSLSFSQYNEQFF.

The chain has TRBV30 and TRBJ1-6; the match to TRBD1 covers 9 bases. CDR1 and CDR2 from the germline V gene are GTSNPN and SVGIG (reference sequence). V trimming: 5 bases; J trimming: 7 bases; junction bases outside the gene matches: 6. The CDR3 spans 14 residues. The CDR3 nucleotides are TGTGCCTGGTACAGGGGGCAGGGGAATTCACCCCTCCACTTT. It codes for CAWYRGQGNSPLHF.